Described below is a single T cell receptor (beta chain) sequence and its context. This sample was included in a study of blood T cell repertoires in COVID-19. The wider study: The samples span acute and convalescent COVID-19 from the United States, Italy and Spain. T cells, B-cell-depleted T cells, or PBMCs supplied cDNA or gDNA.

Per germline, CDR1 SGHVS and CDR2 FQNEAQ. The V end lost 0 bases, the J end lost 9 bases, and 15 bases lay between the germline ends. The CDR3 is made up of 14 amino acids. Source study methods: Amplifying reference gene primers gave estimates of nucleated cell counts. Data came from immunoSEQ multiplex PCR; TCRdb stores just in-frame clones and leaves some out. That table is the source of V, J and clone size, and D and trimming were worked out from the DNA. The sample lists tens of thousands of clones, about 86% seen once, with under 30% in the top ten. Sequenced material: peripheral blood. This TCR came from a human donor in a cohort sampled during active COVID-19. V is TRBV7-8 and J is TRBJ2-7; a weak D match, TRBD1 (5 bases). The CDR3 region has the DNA TGTGCCAGCAGCTTAGCCAGGGAATTTTTCGGGCAGTACTTC. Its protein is CASSLAREFFGQYF.